This T cell receptor (beta chain) was retrieved from a study of naive and memory T cell subsets. Study-level points and caveats: More TCRs at tuberculin sites were read as hypersensitivity T cell infiltration.

Stated treatment: skin biopsy from PPD injection site in Mantoux-positive individual. The library had UMIs added by 3' ligation of an oligonucleotide to TCR cDNA. Skin biopsies came from PPD injection sites in Mantoux-positive individuals. Ligated cDNA underwent four rounds of PCR with nested alpha and beta constant region primers and SP2. TCRdb re-derived calls from the UMI-ligation and nested PCR reads in MiXCR, one entry per CDR3 protein. The data show under 25,000 distinct CDR3 sequences, 4.5% to 7% seen once. Germline CDR1 is MDHEN and CDR2 is SYDVKM. This CDR3 has 13 residues. V lost 6 bases to trimming and J lost 4 bases, with 13 bases between them. This clonotype came up many times. Antigen specificity is unknown.

The chain joins TRBV28 to TRBJ2-7; a weak D match, TRBD2 (5 bases). The sequencing here drew on skin, taken from a tuberculin skin test site. This TCR derives from an adult in good health. CDR3 sequence (DNA): TGTGCCAGCAGGAGGGTCGTCGGGTACGAGCAGTACTTC. Translated, it gives CASRRVVGYEQYF.